Listed below are T cell receptor beta chains from one sample, sequenced in a study of blood T cell repertoires in COVID-19. TCRdb keeps only in-frame clones here, not all; method: immunoSEQ multiplex PCR. The sample contains 150,000 to 200,000 clones, around 87% of which appear only once. The material sequenced was peripheral blood. The receptors come from a man aged 40-50 years with active or convalescent COVID-19. The CDR3 runs from the conserved cysteine through the conserved F or W. The order of the fields is clone size, V gene, D gene, J gene, CDR3 DNA, CDR3 protein. D genes are given only for firm matches. A row's size may be missing; if present it is once, few, many or a size class.

abundance: -; v_gene: TRBV5-6; d_gene: -; j_gene: TRBJ2-1; CDR3nt: TGTGCCAGCAGCTTAAGGCGGGTTGAGCAGTTCTTC; CDR3aa: CASSLRRVEQFF
abundance: -; v_gene: TRBV5-1; d_gene: -; j_gene: TRBJ1-2; CDR3nt: TGCGCCAGCAGGCTCGACAGGAACTATGGCTACACCTTC; CDR3aa: CASRLDRNYGYTF
abundance: -; v_gene: TRBV28; d_gene: TRBD1; j_gene: TRBJ1-1; CDR3nt: TGTGCCAGCAGTCCTTCAGTGGGACAGGGCCCTGAAGCTTTCTTT; CDR3aa: CASSPSVGQGPEAFF
abundance: -; v_gene: TRBV2; d_gene: TRBD2; j_gene: TRBJ2-1; CDR3nt: TGTGCCAGCAGTTCCAGGACTAGCGGGGGAAACAATGAGCAGTTCTTC; CDR3aa: CASSSRTSGGNNEQFF
abundance: few; v_gene: TRBV6-1; d_gene: -; j_gene: TRBJ1-5; CDR3nt: TGTGCCAGCAGTGAAGGTCTAAGCGACGCCACGGGTCAGCCCCAGCATTTT; CDR3aa: CASSEGLSDATGQPQHF
abundance: -; v_gene: TRBV6-6; d_gene: -; j_gene: TRBJ2-3; CDR3nt: TGTGCCAGCAGCCGCGCCGAGGGGGGCACAGATACGCAGTATTTT; CDR3aa: CASSRAEGGTDTQYF
abundance: -; v_gene: TRBV12-5; d_gene: TRBD1; j_gene: TRBJ1-5; CDR3nt: TGTGCTAGTGGTTTGGCCTTTACCGGGACAGGGGGCGGAAATCAGCCCCAGCATTTT; CDR3aa: CASGLAFTGTGGGNQPQHF
abundance: -; v_gene: TRBV19; d_gene: -; j_gene: TRBJ1-1; CDR3nt: TGTGCCAGTAGTATAGGACAATGGGTTGAAGCTTTCTTT; CDR3aa: CASSIGQWVEAFF
abundance: few; v_gene: TRBV19; d_gene: -; j_gene: TRBJ1-2; CDR3nt: TGTGCCAGTAGCTTCAGCTTATGGGAGGGCTACACCTTC; CDR3aa: CASSFSLWEGYTF
abundance: -; v_gene: TRBV4-3; d_gene: -; j_gene: TRBJ1-1; CDR3nt: TGCGCCAGCAGCCAAGAAGGGGATTCTGAAGCTTTCTTT; CDR3aa: CASSQEGDSEAFF
abundance: few; v_gene: TRBV19; d_gene: -; j_gene: TRBJ1-5; CDR3nt: TGTGCCAGTAGTATTACGGGGAATCAGCCCCAGCATTTT; CDR3aa: CASSITGNQPQHF
abundance: few; v_gene: TRBV29-1; d_gene: -; j_gene: TRBJ1-1; CDR3nt: TGCAGCGTTGTGGGACTGGGGACTGAAGCTTTCTTT; CDR3aa: CSVVGLGTEAFF
abundance: -; v_gene: TRBV29-1; d_gene: -; j_gene: TRBJ1-2; CDR3nt: TGCAGCGTTGAGACTACGACTAACTATGGCTACACCTTC; CDR3aa: CSVETTTNYGYTF
abundance: -; v_gene: TRBV9; d_gene: -; j_gene: TRBJ2-7; CDR3nt: TGTGCCAGCAGCCCATACTACTCCTACGAGCAGTACTTC; CDR3aa: CASSPYYSYEQYF
abundance: -; v_gene: TRBV9; d_gene: -; j_gene: TRBJ2-2; CDR3nt: TGTGCCAGCAGCGTAGCGCCTAGCGCTCGCACCGGGGAGCTGTTTTTT; CDR3aa: CASSVAPSARTGELFF
abundance: -; v_gene: TRBV5-1; d_gene: TRBD1; j_gene: TRBJ2-2; CDR3nt: TGCGCCAGCAGCTGGGGACAGGGGTTGAGTACCGGGGAGCTGTTTTTT; CDR3aa: CASSWGQGLSTGELFF
abundance: -; v_gene: TRBV7-2; d_gene: -; j_gene: TRBJ1-5; CDR3nt: TGTGCCAGCAGCCTTTCTGGGCTCAATCAGCCCCAGCATTTT; CDR3aa: CASSLSGLNQPQHF
abundance: -; v_gene: TRBV6-6; d_gene: TRBD1; j_gene: TRBJ1-3; CDR3nt: TGTGCCAGCAGGCACGGGACAGCTCCTGGAAACACCATATATTTT; CDR3aa: CASRHGTAPGNTIYF
abundance: -; v_gene: TRBV1; d_gene: -; j_gene: TRBJ2-3; CDR3nt: TGCACCAGCAGCCAAGGGACGCGGGGTTGGGCAGATACGCAGTATTTT; CDR3aa: CTSSQGTRGWADTQYF
abundance: -; v_gene: TRBV27; d_gene: -; j_gene: TRBJ2-2; CDR3nt: TGTGCCAGCAGTTTAGGGGGCTTCACCGGGGAGCTGTTTTTT; CDR3aa: CASSLGGFTGELFF
abundance: -; v_gene: TRBV24-1; d_gene: -; j_gene: TRBJ1-2; CDR3nt: TGTGCCACCAGTGAGGCAGGGGAGTGGGATGGCTACACCTTC; CDR3aa: CATSEAGEWDGYTF
abundance: -; v_gene: TRBV9; d_gene: TRBD1; j_gene: TRBJ1-6; CDR3nt: TGTGCCAGCAGCGTAGGACAGGGTTTAAGTTCACCCCTCCACTTT; CDR3aa: CASSVGQGLSSPLHF
abundance: -; v_gene: TRBV20-1; d_gene: -; j_gene: TRBJ1-5; CDR3nt: TGCAGTGCTAGTCGGGGAACCCTCAATCAGCCCCAGCATTTT; CDR3aa: CSASRGTLNQPQHF
abundance: -; v_gene: TRBV19; d_gene: -; j_gene: TRBJ2-2; CDR3nt: TGTGCCAGTAGTATAATAGAGGCTTTATTCACCGGGGAGCTGTTTTTT; CDR3aa: CASSIIEALFTGELFF
abundance: once; v_gene: TRBV12-5; d_gene: -; j_gene: TRBJ1-6; CDR3nt: TGTGCTAGTGGTTCGACAGTGGGGAATTCACCCCTCCACTTT; CDR3aa: CASGSTVGNSPLHF
abundance: -; v_gene: TRBV27; d_gene: -; j_gene: TRBJ1-2; CDR3nt: TGTGCCAGCACTCGCCGGGGGTCCCTAGAAGGCTACACCTTC; CDR3aa: CASTRRGSLEGYTF
abundance: -; v_gene: TRBV6-5; d_gene: TRBD1; j_gene: TRBJ2-7; CDR3nt: TGTGCCAGCCGTAGGGACAGGGGGCAGGACGAGCAGTACTTC; CDR3aa: CASRRDRGQDEQYF
abundance: -; v_gene: TRBV6-5; d_gene: -; j_gene: TRBJ1-2; CDR3nt: TGTGCCAGCAGAGGGACACTTACCTATGGCTACACCTTC; CDR3aa: CASRGTLTYGYTF
abundance: -; v_gene: TRBV9; d_gene: -; j_gene: TRBJ1-3; CDR3nt: TGTGCCAGCAGCGTAGCTCAAACAGGGCGTGGAAACACCATATATTTT; CDR3aa: CASSVAQTGRGNTIYF
abundance: -; v_gene: TRBV19; d_gene: -; j_gene: TRBJ2-2; CDR3nt: TGTGCCAGTAGTATCCCCCCAGCCGGGGAGCTGTTTTTT; CDR3aa: CASSIPPAGELFF